This T cell receptor beta chain was obtained from a study of blood T cell repertoires in COVID-19. CDR3 length: 16 residues. V lost 0 bases, J lost 7 bases, and 15 bases lay in between. This table comes from immunoSEQ multiplex PCR, and its TCRdb copy is limited to in-frame clones, with some not included. The data show about 210,000 clones, with almost 85% seen just once and more than 10% held by the top ten. The sequenced sample consisted of peripheral blood. This TCR came from a woman in her thirties or forties with acute or convalescent COVID-19. The V and J genes are TRBV23-1 and TRBJ1-4; D not certain. TRBV23-1 falls under the ORF class, with uncertain function. The CDR3 nucleotides are TGCGCCAGCAGTCAATCGGCGGGCATTCGGGGTGAAAAACTGTTTTTT. Translating gives CASSQSAGIRGEKLFF.